Here is one TCR beta chain with its context. Its specificity is not known. Germline CDR1 MRHNA, CDR2 SNTAGT. This CDR3 is 15 amino acids long. After removal of 8 bases from V and 0 bases from J, the junction contained 8 bases not matched to a gene. The PCR contained 60 Vbeta and 13 Jbeta primers. The repertoire was sequenced with immunoSEQ multiplex PCR; TCRdb's copy has only in-frame clones and lacks some. This sample has more than 90,000 clones, with less than 80% found just once. The data were obtained in a study of cytomegalovirus exposure and HLA in healthy donors. Study findings and constraints: Most TCR sequences were seen very rarely across donors, but some public TCRs occurred in many.

The chain couples TRBV6-4 to TRBJ2-3; 7 positions agree with TRBD2. Sample: PBMCs. The receptor was derived from a woman between 40 and 50 years old in good health and CMV-seronegative. The CDR3 reads CASSERDASTDTQYF. Here the CDR3 DNA reads TGTGCCAGCTCGGAGCGGGACGCTAGCACAGATACGCAGTATTTT.